This entry is about one T cell receptor beta chain. Its specificity is not known. Sequence data for DNA of cultured CD4+ T cells were generated by the Oncomine TCR Beta short-read assay. The template was genomic DNA from cultured CD4+ T cells. TCRdb re-called the PCR reads through MiXCR, storing one row per CDR3 protein. This table holds 9,000 to 10,000 distinct CDR3 sequences, 68% found once. Regarding treatment: roughly 10-day PBMC culture with coronavirus spike peptide pools or control peptides (ViraFEST assay). From the approximately 10-day cultures, CD4+ T cells were isolated by negative selection. The sample originates from a study of vaccination and CD4 T cells after COVID-19. The CDR3 consists of 16 residues. J lost 6 bases, V lost 2 bases, and 11 bases had no gene match. The germline CDR1 and CDR2 sequences are MNHEY and SVGAGI.

This TCR was recovered from a human donor who had recovered from COVID-19. This rearrangement joins TRBV6-5 to TRBJ1-2; 8 bases line up with TRBD1. Sample: CD4+ T cells from blood, cultured in vitro, taken before SARS-CoV-2 vaccination. Here the CDR3 DNA reads TGTGCCAGCAGTTACCATGGACAGGGACGGAGTAATGGCTACACCTTC. Its protein product is CASSYHGQGRSNGYTF.